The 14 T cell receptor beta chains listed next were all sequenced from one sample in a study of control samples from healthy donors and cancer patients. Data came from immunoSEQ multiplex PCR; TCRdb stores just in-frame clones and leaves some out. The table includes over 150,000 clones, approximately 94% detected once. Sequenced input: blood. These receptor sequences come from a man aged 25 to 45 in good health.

The DNA for the CDR3 is TGTGCCAGCAGCCCCTCCCTCTCGCCAGATACGCAGTATTTT. Translated: CASSPSLSPDTQYF. V usage is TRBV7-3 and J usage is TRBJ2-3; D is uncertain. CDR3 length: 14 residues. Germline-derived CDR1 and CDR2 are SGHTA and FQGTGA. The ends were cut back, 5 bases at V and 4 bases at J, with 13 bases in the middle. Together with reference TRBV7-3 and TRBJ2-3, the CDR3 gives the full variable domain: GAGVSQTPSNKVTEKGKYVELRCDPISGHTALYWYRQSLGQGPEFLIYFQGTGAADDSGLPNDRFFAVRPEGSVSTLKIQRTERGDSAVYLCASSPSLSPDTQYFGPGTRLTVL.

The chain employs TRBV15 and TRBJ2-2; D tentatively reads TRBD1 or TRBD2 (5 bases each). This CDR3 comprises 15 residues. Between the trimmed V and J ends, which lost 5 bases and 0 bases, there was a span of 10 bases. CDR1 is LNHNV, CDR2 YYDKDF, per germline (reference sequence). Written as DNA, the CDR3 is TGTGCCACCAGCTGGGGACGGACGAACACCGGGGAGCTGTTTTTT. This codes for CATSWGRTNTGELFF.

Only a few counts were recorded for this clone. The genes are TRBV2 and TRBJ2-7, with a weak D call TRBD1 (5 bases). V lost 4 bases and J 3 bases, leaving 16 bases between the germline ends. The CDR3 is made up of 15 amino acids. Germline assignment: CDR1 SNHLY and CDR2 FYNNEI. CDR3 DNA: TGTGCCAGCAGTGGACCCCAGGGTAAGGGCTACGAGCAGTACTTC. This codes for CASSGPQGKGYEQYF. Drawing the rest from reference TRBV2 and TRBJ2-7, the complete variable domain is EPEVTQTPSHQVTQMGQEVILRCVPISNHLYFYWYRQILGQKVEFLVSFYNNEISEKSEIFDDQFSVERPDGSNFTLKIRSTKLEDSAMYFCASSGPQGKGYEQYFGPGTRLTVT.

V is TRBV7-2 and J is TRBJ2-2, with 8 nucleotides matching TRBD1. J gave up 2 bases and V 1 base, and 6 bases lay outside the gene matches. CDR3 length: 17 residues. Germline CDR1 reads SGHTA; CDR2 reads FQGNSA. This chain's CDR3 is CASSLGWTGYNTGELFF. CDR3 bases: TGTGCCAGCAGCTTAGGTTGGACAGGGTATAACACCGGGGAGCTGTTTTTT. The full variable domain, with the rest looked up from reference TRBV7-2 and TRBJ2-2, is GAGVSQSPSNKVTEKGKDVELRCDPISGHTALYWYRQSLGQGLEFLIYFQGNSAPDKSGLPSDRFSAERTGGSVSTLTIQRTQQEDSAVYLCASSLGWTGYNTGELFFGEGSRLTVL.

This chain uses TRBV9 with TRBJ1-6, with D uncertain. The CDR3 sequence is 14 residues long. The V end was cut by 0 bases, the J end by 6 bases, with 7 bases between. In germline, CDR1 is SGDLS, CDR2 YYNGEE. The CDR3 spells CASSVAASNSPLHF. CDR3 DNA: TGTGCCAGCAGCGTAGCCGCGAGTAATTCACCCCTCCACTTT. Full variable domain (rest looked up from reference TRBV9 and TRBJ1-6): DSGVTQTPKHLITATGQRVTLRCSPRSGDLSVYWYQQSLDQGLQFLIQYYNGEERAKGNILERFSAQQFPDLHSELNLSSLELGDSALYFCASSVAASNSPLHFGNGTRLTVT.

CDR3 sequence reads: CASSRRNYGYTF. The CDR3 region has the DNA TGTGCCAGCAGCCGGAGGAACTATGGCTACACCTTC. This sequence joins TRBV3-1 (or the pseudogene TRBV3-2) and TRBJ1-2; no clear D gene. The length of the CDR3 is 12 residues. Germline V gives CDR1 LGHDT, CDR2 YNNKEL (reference sequence). V was clipped by 4 bases and J by 2 bases, with 5 bases between them.

CDR3 DNA: TGTGCCAGCAGGAAGGGACAGCATAATGAAAAACTGTTTTTT. Translated: CASRKGQHNEKLFF. The chain has TRBV27 and TRBJ1-4; 7 bases are a match to TRBD1. This CDR3 is 14 amino acids long. Germline V gives CDR1 MNHEY, CDR2 SMNVEV (reference sequence). Trimming cost V 6 bases and J 4 bases; bases outside gene matches: 5.

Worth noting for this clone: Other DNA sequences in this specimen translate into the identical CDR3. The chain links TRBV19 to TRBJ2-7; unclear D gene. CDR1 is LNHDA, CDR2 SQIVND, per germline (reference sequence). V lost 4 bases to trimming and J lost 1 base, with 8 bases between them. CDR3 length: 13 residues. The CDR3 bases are TGTGCCAGTAGTAGGAAAAGTTCCTACGAGCAGTACTTC. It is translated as CASSRKSSYEQYF. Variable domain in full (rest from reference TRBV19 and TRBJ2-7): DGGITQSPKYLFRKEGQNVTLSCEQNLNHDAMYWYRQDPGQGLRLIYYSQIVNDFQKGDIAEGYSVSREKKESFPLTVTSAQKNPTAFYLCASSRKSSYEQYFGPGTRLTVT.

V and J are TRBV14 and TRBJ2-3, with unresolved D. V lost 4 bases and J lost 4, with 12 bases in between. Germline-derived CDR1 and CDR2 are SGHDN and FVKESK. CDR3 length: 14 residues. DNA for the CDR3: TGTGCCAGCAGCCGGGCGATATGGGCAGATACGCAGTATTTT. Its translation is CASSRAIWADTQYF.

In nucleotides, the CDR3 is TGTGCCAGCTCACCATCCCGAGTGAACACTGAAGCTTTCTTT. Amino acids: CASSPSRVNTEAFF. The rearrangement joins TRBV18 to TRBJ1-1; D unclear. Trimming left V 2 bases short and J 0 bases short, with 7 bases between. The CDR3 totals 14 residues. Germline assignment: CDR1 KGHSH and CDR2 LQKENI. Full variable domain (remainder filled in from reference TRBV18 and TRBJ1-1): NAGVMQNPRHLVRRRGQEARLRCSPMKGHSHVYWYRQLPEEGLKFMVYLQKENIIDESGMPKERFSAEFPKEGPSILRIQQVVRGDSAAYFCASSPSRVNTEAFFGQGTRLTVV.

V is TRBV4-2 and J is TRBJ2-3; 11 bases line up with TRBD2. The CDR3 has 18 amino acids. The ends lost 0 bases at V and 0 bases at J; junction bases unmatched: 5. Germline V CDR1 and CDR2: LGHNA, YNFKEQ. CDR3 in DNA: TGTGCCAGCAGCCAAGAGATAGCGGGAGGGCCTAGCACAGATACGCAGTATTTT. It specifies CASSQEIAGGPSTDTQYF.

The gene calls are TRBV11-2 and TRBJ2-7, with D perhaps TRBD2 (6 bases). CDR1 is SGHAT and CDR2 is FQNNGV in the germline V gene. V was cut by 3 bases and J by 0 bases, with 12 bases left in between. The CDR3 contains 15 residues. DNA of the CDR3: TGTGCCAGCAGCTTGGGCGGGACCGTCTCCTACGAGCAGTACTTC. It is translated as CASSLGGTVSYEQYF.

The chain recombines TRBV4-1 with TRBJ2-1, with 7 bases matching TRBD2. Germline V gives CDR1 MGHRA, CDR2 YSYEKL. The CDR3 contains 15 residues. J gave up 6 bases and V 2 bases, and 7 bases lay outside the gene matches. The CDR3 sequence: CASSQYPASGNEQFF. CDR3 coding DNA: TGCGCCAGCAGCCAATATCCCGCTAGCGGCAATGAGCAGTTCTTC.

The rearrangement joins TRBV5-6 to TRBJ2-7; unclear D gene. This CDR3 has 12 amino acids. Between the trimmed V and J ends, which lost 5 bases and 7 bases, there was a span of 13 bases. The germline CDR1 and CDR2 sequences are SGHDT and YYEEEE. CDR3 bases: TGTGCCAGCAGTCAAGGTGGTAGGGAGCAGTACTTC. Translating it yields CASSQGGREQYF.